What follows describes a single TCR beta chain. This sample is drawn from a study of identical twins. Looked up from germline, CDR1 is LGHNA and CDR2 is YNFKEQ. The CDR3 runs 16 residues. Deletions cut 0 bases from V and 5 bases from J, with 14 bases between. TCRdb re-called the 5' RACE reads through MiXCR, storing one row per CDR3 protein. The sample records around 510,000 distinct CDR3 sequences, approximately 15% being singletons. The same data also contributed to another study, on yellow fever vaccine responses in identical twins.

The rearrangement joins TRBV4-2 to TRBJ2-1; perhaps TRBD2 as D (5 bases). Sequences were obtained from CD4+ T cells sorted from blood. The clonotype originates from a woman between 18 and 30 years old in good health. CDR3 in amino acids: CASSQDWLNGNNEQFF. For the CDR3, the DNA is TGTGCCAGCAGCCAAGATTGGCTAAACGGGAACAATGAGCAGTTCTTC.